This T cell receptor beta chain was found in a study of blood T cells in healthy people across ages. Whole-study context: Researchers report that template switching captured about one barcoded beta molecule per two T cells. Findings and limits, study-wide: Both higher diversity and more naive CD4+ cells marked long-lived donors when set against aged donors.

This clonotype was seen repeatedly, ten times or more. Its target is unknown. Peripheral blood, roughly 11 milliliters per donor, was collected. Through a sample-barcoded 5' primer and a J-beta primer mix, a second PCR was run for roughly 7 to 11 cycles. TCRdb reanalysed the 5' RACE reads using MiXCR and keeps one entry per CDR3 protein. The profile shows around 800,000 distinct CDR3 sequences, around 43% of them singletons. The CDR3 runs to 16 residues. Germline V lookup: CDR1 LGHNA, CDR2 YSLEER. V dropped 0 bases and J dropped 0 bases, with 9 bases sitting between them. The rearrangement links TRBV4-3 to TRBJ2-4; no clear D. The sample consisted of blood. This TCR derives from a man aged 60 to 69 in good health. DNA of the CDR3: TGCGCCAGCAGCCAAGATCTTGGTTTAGCCAAAAACATTCAGTACTTC. Amino acid sequence: CASSQDLGLAKNIQYF.